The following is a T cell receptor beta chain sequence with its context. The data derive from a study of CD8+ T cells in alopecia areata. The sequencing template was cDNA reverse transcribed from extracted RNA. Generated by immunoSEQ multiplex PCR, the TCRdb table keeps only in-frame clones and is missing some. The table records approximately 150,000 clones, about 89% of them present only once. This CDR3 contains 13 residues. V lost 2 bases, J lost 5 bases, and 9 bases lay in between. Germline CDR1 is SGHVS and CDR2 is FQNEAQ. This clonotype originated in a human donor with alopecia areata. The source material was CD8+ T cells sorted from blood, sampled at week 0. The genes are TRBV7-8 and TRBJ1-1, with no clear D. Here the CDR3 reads CASSLFLRTEAFF. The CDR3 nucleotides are TGTGCCAGCAGCTTATTCCTAAGGACTGAAGCTTTCTTT.